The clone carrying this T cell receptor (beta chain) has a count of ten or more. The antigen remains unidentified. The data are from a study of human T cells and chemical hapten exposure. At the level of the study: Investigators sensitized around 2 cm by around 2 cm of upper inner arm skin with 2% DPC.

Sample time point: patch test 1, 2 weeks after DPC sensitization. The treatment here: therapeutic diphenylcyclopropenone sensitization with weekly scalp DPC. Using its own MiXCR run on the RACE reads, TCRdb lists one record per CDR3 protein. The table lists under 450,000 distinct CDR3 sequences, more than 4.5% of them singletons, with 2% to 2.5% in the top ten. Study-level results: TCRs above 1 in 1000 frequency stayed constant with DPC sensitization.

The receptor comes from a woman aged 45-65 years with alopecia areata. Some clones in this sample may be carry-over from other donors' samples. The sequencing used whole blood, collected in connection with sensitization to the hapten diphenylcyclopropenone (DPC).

Here the CDR3 DNA reads TGTGCCAGCAGTTTTTCAGCGGGAGGGTCATACAATGAGCAGTTCTTC. Translating gives CASSFSAGGSYNEQFF. The V gene is TRBV27, the J gene TRBJ2-1, with 10 bases that match TRBD2. The length of the CDR3 is 16 residues. Germline assignment: CDR1 MNHEY and CDR2 SMNVEV (reference sequence). V trimming: 3 bases; J trimming: 4 bases; junction bases outside the gene matches: 6.